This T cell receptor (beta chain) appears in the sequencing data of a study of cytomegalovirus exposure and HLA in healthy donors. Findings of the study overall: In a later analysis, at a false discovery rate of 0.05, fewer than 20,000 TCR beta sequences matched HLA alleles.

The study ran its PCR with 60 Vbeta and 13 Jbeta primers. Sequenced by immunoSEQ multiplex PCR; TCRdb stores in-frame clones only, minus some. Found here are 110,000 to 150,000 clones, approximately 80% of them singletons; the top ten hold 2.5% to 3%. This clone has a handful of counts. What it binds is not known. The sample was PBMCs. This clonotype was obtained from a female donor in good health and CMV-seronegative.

DNA of the CDR3: TGTGCCAGTGGGGACACTCGGGAAAAACTGTTTTTT. Protein product: CASGDTREKLFF. V is TRBV19 and J is TRBJ1-4; perhaps TRBD1 as D (6 bases). V gave up 8 bases and J gave up 8 bases, with 12 bases separating them. CDR3 length: 12 amino acids. Germline V gives CDR1 LNHDA, CDR2 SQIVND (reference sequence).